These T cell receptor beta chains were read from a single sample in a study of CD8+ T cells in alopecia areata. Profiled with immunoSEQ multiplex PCR; TCRdb holds only in-frame clones, not every one. The sample carries around 170,000 clones, approximately 51% recorded once. The sample here was CD8+ T cells sorted from blood, taken at roughly week 52, from a patient treated with tofacitinib. Receptors originate from a human donor with alopecia areata. Each CDR3 is given with its conserved first and last residue. The D gene is left open where the match is weak. Some rows mark clone size as missing; the rest say once, few, many or name a class of expanded clone.

CATSTLAGSYEQYF | TGTGCCACCAGCACCCTTGCAGGGTCCTACGAGCAGTACTTC | . | TRBJ2-7 | TRBV15 | .
CASSLGRNTEAFF | TGCGCCAGCAGCTTGGGGCGGAACACTGAAGCTTTCTTT | . | TRBJ1-1 | TRBV5-1 | once
CATSRDPGIISGANVLTF | TGTGCCACCAGCAGAGATCCAGGGATTATATCTGGGGCCAACGTCCTGACTTTC | . | TRBJ2-6 | TRBV15 | .
CASSPPRQITYEQYF | TGTGCCAGCAGCCCGCCCCGACAGATAACCTACGAGCAGTACTTC | . | TRBJ2-7 | TRBV5-6 | once
CASSLVTLGDEQFF | TGCGCCAGCAGCTTGGTAACCCTCGGAGATGAGCAGTTCTTC | . | TRBJ2-1 | TRBV5-1 | .
CASSPREVNYGYTF | TGTGCCAGCAGTCCCCGAGAGGTAAACTATGGCTACACCTTC | . | TRBJ1-2 | TRBV27 | .
CATQRGTGSYNEQFF | TGTGCCACCCAGAGGGGGACAGGCTCCTACAATGAGCAGTTCTTC | TRBD1 | TRBJ2-1 | TRBV11-2 | few
CASSLRRYEQYF | TGTGCCAGCAGCTTACGCCGCTACGAGCAGTACTTC | . | TRBJ2-7 | TRBV7-8 | .
CASRTGTGGVKNIQYF | TGTGCCAGCAGGACCGGGACAGGGGGCGTCAAAAACATTCAGTACTTC | TRBD1 | TRBJ2-4 | TRBV11-2 | .
CAWSLQVNTEAFF | TGTGCCTGGAGTTTGCAGGTTAACACTGAAGCTTTCTTT | . | TRBJ1-1 | TRBV30 | few
CAWTRQGRTEAFF | TGTGCCTGGACTCGCCAGGGTCGCACTGAAGCTTTCTTT | . | TRBJ1-1 | TRBV30 | few
CASSYTGNRPSYEQYF | TGTGCCAGCAGTTACACTGGGAACAGGCCCTCCTACGAGCAGTACTTC | . | TRBJ2-7 | TRBV6-5 | few
CASSYRGTATYEQYF | TGTGCCAGCAGTTACCGAGGGACGGCGACCTACGAGCAGTACTTC | . | TRBJ2-7 | TRBV6-5 | few
CASSLAGEYGYTF | TGTGCCAGCAGCTTGGCCGGGGAGTATGGCTACACCTTC | . | TRBJ1-2 | TRBV5-6 | .
CAWSDERGGWETQYF | TGTGCCTGGAGTGACGAGCGGGGGGGCTGGGAGACCCAGTACTTC | TRBD2 | TRBJ2-5 | TRBV30 | .
CASSLGGITEAFF | TGTGCCAGCAGCTTGGGGGGAATCACTGAAGCTTTCTTT | . | TRBJ1-1 | TRBV5-6 | few
CASSYVGGRADTQYF | TGTGCCAGCAGTTACGTTGGGGGGCGTGCAGATACGCAGTATTTT | . | TRBJ2-3 | TRBV6-6 | .
CSVGTENTGELFF | TGCAGCGTCGGGACTGAGAACACCGGGGAGCTGTTTTTT | . | TRBJ2-2 | TRBV29-1 | .
CATSRGLDNEQFF | TGTGCCACCAGCAGAGGCCTGGACAATGAGCAGTTCTTC | . | TRBJ2-1 | TRBV15 | few
CASSRSGVDQEAFF | TGTGCCAGCTCGCGATCGGGGGTAGATCAGGAAGCTTTCTTT | . | TRBJ1-1 | TRBV2 | few
CASSPGQGIGLDGYTF | TGCGCCAGCAGCCCCGGACAGGGGATCGGGTTGGATGGCTACACCTTC | TRBD1 | TRBJ1-2 | TRBV5-1 | .
CASSQDRRTEAFF | TGTGCCAGCAGCCAGGACAGGAGGACTGAAGCTTTCTTT | TRBD1 | TRBJ1-1 | TRBV6-5 | .
CASTQTSGNTDTQYF | TGTGCCAGCACCCAAACTAGCGGGAACACAGATACGCAGTATTTT | TRBD2 | TRBJ2-3 | TRBV7-2 | .
CASSEGSRGAIYEQYF | TGTGCCAGCAGTGAAGGGTCCCGGGGAGCAATCTACGAGCAGTACTTC | . | TRBJ2-7 | TRBV2 | .
CASSDTLLEASAADTQYF | TGTGCCAGCAGTGATACTTTACTGGAGGCTTCTGCGGCAGATACGCAGTATTTT | . | TRBJ2-3 | TRBV2 | .
CASSLAGMESPLHF | TGTGCCAGCAGCTTAGCAGGGATGGAGTCACCCCTCCACTTT | . | TRBJ1-6 | TRBV7-9 | .
CSVQTGPPYEQYF | TGCAGCGTCCAGACAGGGCCTCCCTACGAGCAGTACTTC | TRBD1 | TRBJ2-7 | TRBV29-1 | .
CATSRDVFDYEQYF | TGTGCCACCAGCAGAGATGTCTTCGACTACGAGCAGTACTTC | . | TRBJ2-7 | TRBV15 | .
CASSIPGAQETQYF | TGTGCCAGCAGCATTCCGGGCGCCCAAGAGACCCAGTACTTC | . | TRBJ2-5 | TRBV7-9 | .
CASTPEINYEQYF | TGTGCCAGCACCCCAGAAATAAACTACGAGCAGTACTTC | . | TRBJ2-7 | TRBV6-5 | .
CASSPQRGTGDYEQYF | TGTGCCAGCAGCCCTCAAAGGGGGACAGGGGACTACGAGCAGTACTTC | TRBD1 | TRBJ2-7 | TRBV7-9 | few
CASSFGRNYGYTF | TGTGCCAGCAGCTTTGGTCGAAACTATGGCTACACCTTC | . | TRBJ1-2 | TRBV11-2 | few
CASSGTSGNTIYF | TGTGCCAGCAGTGGGACATCTGGAAACACCATATATTTT | . | TRBJ1-3 | TRBV6-1 | .
CASSSIETQYF | TGTGCCAGCAGTTCTATTGAGACCCAGTACTTC | . | TRBJ2-5 | TRBV6-4 | .
CASSEYGGYQPQHF | TGTGCCAGCAGTGAATATGGGGGGTACCAGCCCCAGCATTTT | . | TRBJ1-5 | TRBV25-1 | .
CASSPPNTGELFF | TGTGCCAGCAGCCCCCCGAACACCGGGGAGCTGTTTTTT | . | TRBJ2-2 | TRBV9 | .
CAWSVSGAGGYTF | TGTGCCTGGAGTGTAAGCGGGGCGGGAGGCTACACCTTC | . | TRBJ1-2 | TRBV30 | .
CASSQGAMYEQYF | TGTGCCAGCAGCCAGGGGGCTATGTACGAGCAGTACTTC | TRBD1 | TRBJ2-7 | TRBV6-5 | .
CASSHYRGNEQFF | TGCGCCAGCAGCCATTACAGGGGAAATGAGCAGTTCTTC | TRBD1 | TRBJ2-1 | TRBV4-3 | .
CASSLGQSSTDTQYF | TGTGCCAGCAGCTTAGGACAGTCTAGCACAGATACGCAGTATTTT | . | TRBJ2-3 | TRBV7-9 | few
CASSFGSQETQYF | TGTGCCAGCAGCTTCGGCAGCCAAGAGACCCAGTACTTC | . | TRBJ2-5 | TRBV11-2 | few
CASSSPGQGIKTQYF | TGCGCCAGCAGCTCACCGGGACAGGGGATAAAGACCCAGTACTTC | TRBD1 | TRBJ2-5 | TRBV5-1 | .
CASSLPPGDTGDEQFF | TGTGCCAGCAGCTTACCACCAGGGGACACAGGGGATGAGCAGTTCTTC | TRBD1 | TRBJ2-1 | TRBV7-2 | .
CASSPFSESSYEQYF | TGTGCCAGCTCACCATTTAGTGAAAGCTCCTACGAGCAGTACTTC | . | TRBJ2-7 | TRBV18 | few
CASSQDRADQPQHF | TGCGCCAGCAGCCAAGACAGGGCTGATCAGCCCCAGCATTTT | . | TRBJ1-5 | TRBV4-1 | .
CASSQGDTPWEQYF | TGTGCCAGCAGCCAAGGGGACACCCCTTGGGAGCAGTACTTC | . | TRBJ2-7 | TRBV14 | .
CASSLRRVGNEQYF | TGCGCCAGCAGCCTTCGTAGGGTGGGGAACGAGCAGTACTTC | . | TRBJ2-7 | TRBV23-1 | .
CASSQSDRTGYGYTF | TGCGCCAGCAGCCAATCCGACAGGACCGGCTATGGCTACACCTTC | . | TRBJ1-2 | TRBV4-1 | .
CASSPRRGATGELFF | TGCGCCAGCAGCCCCCGAAGAGGGGCTACCGGGGAGCTGTTTTTT | . | TRBJ2-2 | TRBV4-1 | .
CASWSGGHQETQYF | TGTGCCAGTTGGAGCGGGGGGCACCAAGAGACCCAGTACTTC | TRBD2 | TRBJ2-5 | TRBV2 | .
CASSQAPQGAGETQYF | TGCGCCAGCAGCCAAGCGCCGCAGGGGGCTGGCGAGACCCAGTACTTC | TRBD1 | TRBJ2-5 | TRBV4-3 | .
CASAGVTNQPQHF | TGTGCTAGTGCGGGGGTTACCAATCAGCCCCAGCATTTT | . | TRBJ1-5 | TRBV12-5 | .
CASSYSQVNEQFF | TGTGCCAGCAGTTACTCCCAGGTTAATGAGCAGTTCTTC | . | TRBJ2-1 | TRBV6-5 | .